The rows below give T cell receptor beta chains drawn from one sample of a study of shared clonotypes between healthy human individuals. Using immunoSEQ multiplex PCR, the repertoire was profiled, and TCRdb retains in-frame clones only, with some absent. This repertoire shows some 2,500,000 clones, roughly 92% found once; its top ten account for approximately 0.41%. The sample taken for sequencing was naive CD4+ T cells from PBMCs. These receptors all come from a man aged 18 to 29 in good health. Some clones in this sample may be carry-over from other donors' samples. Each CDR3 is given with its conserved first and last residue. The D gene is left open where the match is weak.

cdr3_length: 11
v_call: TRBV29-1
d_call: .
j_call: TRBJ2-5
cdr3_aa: CSVDRAETQYF

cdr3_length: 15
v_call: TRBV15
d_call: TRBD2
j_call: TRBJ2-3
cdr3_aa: CATSRVVTSDDTQYF

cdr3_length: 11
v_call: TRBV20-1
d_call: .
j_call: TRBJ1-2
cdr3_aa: CSAKPARGYTF

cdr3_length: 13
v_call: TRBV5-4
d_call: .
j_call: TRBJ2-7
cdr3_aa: CASSRGVNYEQYF

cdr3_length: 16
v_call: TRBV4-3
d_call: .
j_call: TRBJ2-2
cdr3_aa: CASSQDRGGAVGELFF

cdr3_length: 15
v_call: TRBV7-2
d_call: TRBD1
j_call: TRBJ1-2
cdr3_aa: CASSSPTGGESGYTF

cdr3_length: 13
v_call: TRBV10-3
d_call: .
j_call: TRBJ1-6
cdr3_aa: CAISESRGSPLHF

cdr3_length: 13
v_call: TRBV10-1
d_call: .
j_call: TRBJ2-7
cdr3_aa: CASSNEVASKQYF

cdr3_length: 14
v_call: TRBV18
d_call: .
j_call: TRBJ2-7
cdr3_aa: CASSPSGFRDEQYF

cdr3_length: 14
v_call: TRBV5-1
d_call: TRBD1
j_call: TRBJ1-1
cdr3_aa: CASSYRQGKGEAFF

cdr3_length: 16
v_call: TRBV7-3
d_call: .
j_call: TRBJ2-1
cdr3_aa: CASSLQGLPTAGEQFF

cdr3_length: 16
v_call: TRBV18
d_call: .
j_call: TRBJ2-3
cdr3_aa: CASSPPFGTSTDTQYF

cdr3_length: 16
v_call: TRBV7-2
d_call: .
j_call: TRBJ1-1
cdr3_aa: CASSLRPGREGTEAFF

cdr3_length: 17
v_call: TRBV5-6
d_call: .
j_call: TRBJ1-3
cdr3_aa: CASSFRRIRLSGNTIYF

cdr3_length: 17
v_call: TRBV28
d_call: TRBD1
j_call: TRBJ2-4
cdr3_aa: CASSSPWDSLAKNIQYF

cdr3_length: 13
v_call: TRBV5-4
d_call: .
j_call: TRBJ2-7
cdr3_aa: CASSTPPNYEQYF

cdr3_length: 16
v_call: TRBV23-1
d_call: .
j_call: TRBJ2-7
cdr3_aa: CASSHPGGKDTYEQYF

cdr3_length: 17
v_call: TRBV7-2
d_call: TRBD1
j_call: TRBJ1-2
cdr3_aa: CASSPGTGGALWYGYTF

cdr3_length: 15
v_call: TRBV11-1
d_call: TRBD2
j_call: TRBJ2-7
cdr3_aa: CASSLGLAGAYEQYF

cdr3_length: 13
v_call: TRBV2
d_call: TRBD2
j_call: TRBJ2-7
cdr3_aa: CAPSGLAGTEQYF

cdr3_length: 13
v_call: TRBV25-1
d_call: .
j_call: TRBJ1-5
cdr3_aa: CASSVDINQPQHF

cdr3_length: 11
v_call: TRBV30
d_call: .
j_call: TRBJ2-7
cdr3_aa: CAWSVDTRRYF

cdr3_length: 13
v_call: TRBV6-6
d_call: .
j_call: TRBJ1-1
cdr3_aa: CASSFTPNTEAFF

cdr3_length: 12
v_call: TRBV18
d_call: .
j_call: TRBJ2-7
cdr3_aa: CASSADIGQQYF

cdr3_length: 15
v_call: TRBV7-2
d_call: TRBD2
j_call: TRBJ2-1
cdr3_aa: CASSSGLADYNEQFF

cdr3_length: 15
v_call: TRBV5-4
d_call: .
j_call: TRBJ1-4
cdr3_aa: CASSLLGSTREKLFF

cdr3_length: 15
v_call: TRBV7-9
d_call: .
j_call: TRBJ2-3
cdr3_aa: CASSLRADFTDTQYF

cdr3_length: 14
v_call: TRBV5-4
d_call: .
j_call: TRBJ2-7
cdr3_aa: CASTFDSSRIEQYF

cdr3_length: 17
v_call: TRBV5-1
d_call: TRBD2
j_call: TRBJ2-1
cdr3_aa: CASSIPLAGGGEDEQFF

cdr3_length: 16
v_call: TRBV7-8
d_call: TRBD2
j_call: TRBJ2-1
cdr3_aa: CASSSQGTSGSHEQFF

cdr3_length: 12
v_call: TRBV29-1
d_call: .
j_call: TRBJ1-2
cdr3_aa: CSVARGLYGYTF

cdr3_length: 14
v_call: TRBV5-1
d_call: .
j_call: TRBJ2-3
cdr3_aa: CASSPLGESDTQYF

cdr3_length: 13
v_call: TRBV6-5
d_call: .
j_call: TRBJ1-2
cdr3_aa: CASRENSASGYTF

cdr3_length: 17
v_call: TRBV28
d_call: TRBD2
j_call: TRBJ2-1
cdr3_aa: CASRVSGRAGSYNEQFF

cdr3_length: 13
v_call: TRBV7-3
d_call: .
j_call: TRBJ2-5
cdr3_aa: CASSLIWGETQYF

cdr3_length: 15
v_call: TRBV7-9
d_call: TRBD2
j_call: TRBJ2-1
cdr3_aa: CASSSPGGDFNEQFF

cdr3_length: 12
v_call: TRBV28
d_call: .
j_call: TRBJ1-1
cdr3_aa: CASSVRNTEAFF

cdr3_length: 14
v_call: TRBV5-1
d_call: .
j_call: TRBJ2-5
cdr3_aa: CASSLTGWAETQYF

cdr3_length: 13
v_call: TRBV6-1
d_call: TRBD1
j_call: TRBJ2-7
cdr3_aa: CASLDRGTYEQYF

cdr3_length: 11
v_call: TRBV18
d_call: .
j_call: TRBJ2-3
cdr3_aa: CASSPDDTQYF

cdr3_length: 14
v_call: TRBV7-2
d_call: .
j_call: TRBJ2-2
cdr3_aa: CASSSLRGSGELFF

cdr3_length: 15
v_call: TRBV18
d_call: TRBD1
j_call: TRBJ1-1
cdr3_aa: CASSPLEGARGKAFF

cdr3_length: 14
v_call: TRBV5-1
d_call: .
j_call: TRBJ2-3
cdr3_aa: CASSSVWGTDTQYF